This is a list of T cell receptor beta chains from one sample in a study of shared clonotypes between healthy human individuals. The assay was immunoSEQ multiplex PCR, and TCRdb's table has in-frame clones only and misses some. Among 650,000 to 800,000 clones listed, roughly 94% were seen once. The sample taken for sequencing was naive CD8+ T cells sorted from blood. All receptors come from a young man in good health. Both conserved end residues are part of each CDR3. Size is omitted from some rows. Given values are once, few, many or a class for expanded clones.

cdr3_aa: CASSVYRGPYEQYF
j_call: TRBJ2-7
clone_size: .
v_call: TRBV7-9

cdr3_aa: CASSAGQGAYNEQFF
j_call: TRBJ2-1
clone_size: .
v_call: TRBV7-7

cdr3_aa: CASSFSQSNEQFF
j_call: TRBJ2-1
clone_size: .
v_call: TRBV27

cdr3_aa: CAWSLDYSYEQYF
j_call: TRBJ2-7
clone_size: .
v_call: TRBV30

cdr3_aa: CASSNRGEVTEAFF
j_call: TRBJ1-1
clone_size: once
v_call: TRBV2

cdr3_aa: CASNFLAGNNEQFF
j_call: TRBJ2-1
clone_size: .
v_call: TRBV11-2

cdr3_aa: CASSPGPVEQYF
j_call: TRBJ2-7
clone_size: .
v_call: TRBV5-5

cdr3_aa: CASRWDRDRYEQYF
j_call: TRBJ2-7
clone_size: .
v_call: TRBV28

cdr3_aa: CASSLRTGISEQYF
j_call: TRBJ2-7
clone_size: .
v_call: TRBV27

cdr3_aa: CASISTENTEAFF
j_call: TRBJ1-1
clone_size: .
v_call: TRBV28

cdr3_aa: CASSFSGTGEQYF
j_call: TRBJ2-7
clone_size: .
v_call: TRBV27